Listed here is a single T cell receptor beta chain. Between the trimmed V and J ends, which lost 8 bases and 4 bases, there was a span of 8 bases. CDR1 MNHNY and CDR2 SVGAGI come from the germline V gene (reference sequence). The CDR3 consists of 11 residues. The sample comes from a study of radiation and T cells in renal cell carcinoma. Some clones are missing from TCRdb's copy, which holds only in-frame ones; the method was immunoSEQ multiplex PCR. The sample includes roughly 140,000 clones, 87% of them seen just once. Time point described: blood 2 weeks post-SBRT. Indicated treatment: 15 Gy SBRT to primary tumor, nephrectomy 4 weeks later.

The clonotype comes from a woman between 45 and 60 years old with renal cell carcinoma. Sequenced material: blood, taken from a patient whose treatment included radiotherapy and nephrectomy. The gene calls are TRBV6-6 and TRBJ1-2; the D is unclear. The CDR3 DNA follows: TGTGCCAGCTCGATCAGCTATGGCTACACCTTC. Protein product: CASSISYGYTF.